Below are 29 T cell receptor beta chains sequenced from a single sample in a study of cytomegalovirus exposure and HLA in healthy donors. The data were produced by immunoSEQ multiplex PCR, yet TCRdb's version contains in-frame clones alone and is incomplete. The table has under 250,000 clones, 85% to 95% seen once; the top ten hold 0.8% to 1.2%. The material sequenced was PBMCs. The source of these receptors is a young woman in good health and CMV-seronegative.

J is TRBJ2-1 and V is TRBV30; possible D gene TRBD2, 6 bases. The V end lost 5 bases, the J end lost 3 bases, and 11 bases lay between the germline ends. The CDR3 has 13 amino acids. Germline CDR1 reads GTSNPN; CDR2 reads SVGIG (reference sequence). CDR3 sequence: CAWHLGSYNEQFF. In DNA, the CDR3 is TGTGCCTGGCATCTCGGGAGCTACAATGAGCAGTTCTTC.

This rearrangement joins TRBV5-4 to TRBJ2-5; a weak D match, TRBD1 (6 bases). In germline, CDR1 is SGHNT, CDR2 YYREEE (reference sequence). V shed 4 bases and J shed 5 bases, with 9 bases lying between them. The CDR3 is 12 amino acids. Here the CDR3 reads CASSGTFETQYF. CDR3 in DNA: TGTGCCAGCAGCGGGACATTTGAGACCCAGTACTTC.

The chain joins TRBV29-1 to TRBJ2-1; 12 bases match TRBD2. This CDR3 is 15 amino acids long. Germline CDR1 is SQVTM and CDR2 is ANQGSEA. Losses at the gene ends were 6 bases for V and 4 bases for J; bases not matched to a gene: 7. CDR3 nucleotides: TGCAGCGTCAGGACTAGCGGGAAGTCGTACAATGAGCAGTTCTTC. As protein: CSVRTSGKSYNEQFF.

The chain joins TRBV30 to TRBJ1-4; D ambiguous. V lost 3 bases to trimming and J lost 3 bases, with 8 bases between them. CDR3 length: 13 residues. Germline V gene lookup returns CDR1 GTSNPN and CDR2 SVGIG (reference sequence). The CDR3 coding sequence is TGTGCCTGGAGCGGTAGCTCTAATGAAAAACTGTTTTTT. Residues: CAWSGSSNEKLFF.

As concerns this clone: One end of the junction does not line up with germline, which may come from a read error. V usage is TRBV27 and J usage is TRBJ2-7, with TRBD2 as a possible D gene (6 bases). The CDR3 runs 14 residues. Looked up from germline, CDR1 is MNHEY and CDR2 is SMNVEV (reference sequence). Here the CDR3 reads CASSSPGLGLEQHF. Written as DNA, the CDR3 is TGTGCCAGCAGTTCACCGGGCCTGGGACTCGAGCAGCACTTC.

This clone appeared a few times. J is TRBJ2-6 and V is TRBV30, with a tentative D call TRBD2 (6 bases). The germline gives CDR1 GTSNPN, CDR2 SVGIG (reference sequence). V dropped 3 bases and J dropped 4 bases, with 16 bases sitting between them. The CDR3 loop spans 16 amino acids. CDR3 in DNA: TGTGCCTGGAGCCGTACGTGGGGGGACGGGGCCAACGTCCTGACTTTC. Its translation: CAWSRTWGDGANVLTF.

The rearrangement joins TRBV5-1 to TRBJ2-5; TRBD2 matches 13 bases. Germline assignment: CDR1 SGHRS and CDR2 YFSETQ. The J segment lost 5 bases and the V segment lost 4 bases, leaving 8 bases of the junction unmatched. The length of the CDR3 is 16 residues. In nucleotides, the CDR3 is TGCGCCAGCAGCGGAACTAGCGGGAGGGCTGGGGAGACCCAGTACTTC. Amino acids: CASSGTSGRAGETQYF.

The gene calls are TRBV10-1 and TRBJ2-7; TRBD1 matches 8 bases. The CDR3 is 14 amino acids. The J segment lost 6 bases and the V segment lost 6 bases, leaving 10 bases of the junction unmatched. The V gene's germline CDR1 is WNHNN and CDR2 SYGVQD (reference sequence). CDR3 nucleotide sequence: TGCGCCAGCAGAGGACAGGGTTACGTCTGCGAGCAGTACTTC. Translating gives CASRGQGYVCEQYF.

This clone has just one count. This rearrangement joins TRBV6-4 to TRBJ1-6, with D unresolved. Germline values: CDR1 MRHNA, CDR2 SNTAGT. The ends were cut back, 3 bases at V and 3 bases at J, with 9 bases in the middle. The CDR3 length is 15 residues. CDR3 in DNA: TGTGCCAGCAGTGAGGTGGCGGTCTATAATTCACCCCTCCACTTT. Translation: CASSEVAVYNSPLHF.

This chain uses TRBV9 with TRBJ1-2; the match to TRBD1 covers 12 bases. The trim removed 6 bases at V and 8 bases at J, leaving 11 bases unmatched. Per germline, CDR1 SGDLS and CDR2 YYNGEE. The CDR3 runs to 15 residues. The CDR3 region is CASTPGGQGAEGYTF. The CDR3 DNA sequence: TGTGCCAGCACCCCAGGGGGACAGGGGGCGGAAGGCTACACCTTC. Full variable domain (remainder filled in from reference TRBV9 and TRBJ1-2): DSGVTQTPKHLITATGQRVTLRCSPRSGDLSVYWYQQSLDQGLQFLIQYYNGEERAKGNILERFSAQQFPDLHSELNLSSLELGDSALYFCASTPGGQGAEGYTFGSGTRLTVV.

This clone was seen more than once but under ten times. V usage is TRBV6-6 and J usage is TRBJ1-2; D is perhaps TRBD1 (6 bases). Germline V gene sequence: CDR1 MNHNY, CDR2 SVGAGI (reference sequence). The CDR3 is 11 residues long. With 11 bases removed from V and 6 bases from J, the gap between germline ends came to 13 bases. Here the CDR3 reads CASGQWNGYTF. In DNA, the CDR3 is TGTGCCTCCGGACAGTGGAATGGCTACACCTTC.

The sample holds one count of this clone. V gene TRBV2 combines with J gene TRBJ1-5; 8 nucleotides line up with TRBD1. The V gene's germline CDR1 is SNHLY and CDR2 FYNNEI. The J segment lost 2 bases and the V segment lost 5 bases, leaving 5 bases of the junction unmatched. The CDR3 is 15 amino acids. The CDR3 protein is CASSWEQGGNQPQHF. CDR3 nucleotide sequence: TGTGCCAGCAGTTGGGAACAGGGGGGCAATCAGCCCCAGCATTTT.

In this sample, this clone turned up once. The J gene is TRBJ2-2, the V gene TRBV27; the D is unclear. The CDR3 is 15 amino acids. V was pared by 3 bases and J by 1 base, with 9 bases between. Looked up from germline, CDR1 is MNHEY and CDR2 is SMNVEV (reference sequence). CDR3 sequence reads: CASSFLPLNTGELFF. CDR3 coding DNA: TGTGCCAGCAGTTTCCTCCCCCTGAACACCGGGGAGCTGTTTTTT.

This sequence joins TRBV10-3 and TRBJ1-1, with 10 positions matching TRBD1. V shed 5 bases, J shed 3 bases, and the junction held 3 bases outside the gene matches. The CDR3 contains 14 residues. Germline assignment: CDR1 ENHRY and CDR2 SYGVKD. As DNA, the CDR3 is TGTGCCATCAGTCGGACAGGGGGGGACACTGAAGCTTTCTTT. It is translated as CAISRTGGDTEAFF.

Here the CDR3 DNA reads TGTGCCACCAGCAGGGATCGACCCAGGGGCTCATCTAACTATGGCTACACCTTC. It codes for CATSRDRPRGSSNYGYTF. This rearrangement joins TRBV15 to TRBJ1-2, with D possibly being TRBD1 (6 bases). Germline V CDR1 and CDR2: LNHNV, YYDKDF (reference sequence). CDR3 length: 18 residues. Trimming cost V 3 bases and J 0 bases, with 20 bases left between them.

This rearrangement joins TRBV5-1 to TRBJ1-2; D gene uncertain. Trimming shortened V by 0 bases and J by 0 bases, and 9 bases separated the two germline ends. Germline loops: CDR1 SGHRS, CDR2 YFSETQ. This CDR3 has 15 amino acids. The CDR3 sequence is CASSLVGDSNYGYTF. For the CDR3, the DNA is TGCGCCAGCAGCTTGGTCGGCGACTCTAACTATGGCTACACCTTC. Based on the CDR3 plus reference TRBV5-1 and TRBJ1-2, the full variable domain is KAGVTQTPRYLIKTRGQQVTLSCSPISGHRSVSWYQQTPGQGLQFLFEYFSETQRNKGNFPGRFSGRQFSNSRSEMNVSTLELGDSALYLCASSLVGDSNYGYTFGSGTRLTVV.

This chain connects TRBV5-1 to TRBJ2-7; D is possibly TRBD1 (6 bases). The CDR3 runs to 14 residues. The germline gives CDR1 SGHRS, CDR2 YFSETQ. Deletions cut 0 bases from V and 6 bases from J, with 13 bases between. CDR3: CASSLGTASFEQYF. DNA for the CDR3: TGCGCCAGCAGCTTGGGGACAGCTTCGTTCGAGCAGTACTTC. Complete variable domain (other parts from reference TRBV5-1 and TRBJ2-7): KAGVTQTPRYLIKTRGQQVTLSCSPISGHRSVSWYQQTPGQGLQFLFEYFSETQRNKGNFPGRFSGRQFSNSRSEMNVSTLELGDSALYLCASSLGTASFEQYFGPGTRLTVT.

The J gene is TRBJ2-7, the V gene TRBV15; 7 bases agree with TRBD2. The CDR3 is 14 residues long. Looked up from germline, CDR1 is LNHNV and CDR2 is YYDKDF (reference sequence). Trimming at V came to 3 bases and at J to 5 bases, leaving 7 bases not matched to a gene. This CDR3 reads CATSRAGVGHEQYF. In nucleotides, the CDR3 is TGTGCCACCAGCAGGGCGGGGGTCGGACACGAGCAGTACTTC.

CDR3 in DNA: TGTGCCTGGAGTTGGGCAGGGCGCGGCACTGAAGCTTTCTTT. It specifies CAWSWAGRGTEAFF. The chain links TRBV30 to TRBJ1-1, with D possibly matching TRBD1 (5 bases). V was shortened by 2 bases and J by 4 bases, with 14 bases between the two germline ends. In germline, CDR1 is GTSNPN, CDR2 SVGIG (reference sequence). The CDR3 covers 14 residues.

V usage is TRBV28 and J usage is TRBJ1-1, with a possible D match to TRBD1 (6 bases). The germline V gene encodes CDR1 MDHEN and CDR2 SYDVKM. Trimming removed 8 bases from V and 5 bases from J, with 15 bases in between. The CDR3 has 13 amino acids. CDR3: CASYRVGWTEAFF. CDR3 in DNA: TGTGCCAGCTACAGGGTAGGTTGGACTGAAGCTTTCTTT.

The chain uses TRBV27 and TRBJ1-1, with TRBD1 as a possible D gene (5 bases). Trimming shortened V by 3 bases and J by 5 bases, and 13 bases separated the two germline ends. The length of the CDR3 is 14 residues. Germline CDR1 MNHEY, CDR2 SMNVEV (reference sequence). The DNA for the CDR3 is TGTGCCAGCAGTTTGGTCCGGGGGTGGACTGAAGCTTTCTTT. It encodes CASSLVRGWTEAFF.

In this sample, this clone turned up a few times. The V and J genes are TRBV21-1 and TRBJ2-7; the table's D gene call, TRBD2, was not cross checked with the DNA. TRBV21-1 is assigned pseudogene status. The CDR3 sequence is 16 residues long. The CDR3 here is CASSIGTSGRIYEQYF. The DNA for the CDR3 is TGTGCCAGCAGCATTGGGACTAGCGGGAGGATCTACGAGCAGTACTTC.

J is TRBJ2-1 and V is TRBV11-1; D unclear. With 5 bases removed from V and 5 bases from J, the gap between germline ends came to 10 bases. The CDR3 spans 13 residues. Germline lookup yields CDR1 SGHAT and CDR2 FQDESV (reference sequence). CDR3: CASSLNMNNEQFF. DNA of the CDR3: TGTGCCAGCAGCCTCAACATGAACAATGAGCAGTTCTTC.

The V gene is TRBV2, the J gene TRBJ2-1, with TRBD2 matching over 8 bases. V dropped 4 bases and J dropped 6; count of bases not matched to a gene: 5. The CDR3 runs 14 residues. CDR1 and CDR2 from the germline V gene are SNHLY and FYNNEI. DNA for the CDR3: TGTGCCAGCAGTGTCGAGCGGGAGAGCAATGAGCAGTTCTTC. This sequence encodes CASSVERESNEQFF.

The chain has TRBV30 and TRBJ1-5; 9 positions match TRBD1. V lost 5 bases to trimming and J lost 3 bases; unmatched junction nucleotides: 2. CDR1 is GTSNPN, CDR2 SVGIG, per germline (reference sequence). This CDR3 is built from 13 residues. Here the CDR3 reads CAWGTGNNQPQHF. DNA of the CDR3: TGTGCCTGGGGGACAGGGAACAATCAGCCCCAGCATTTT.

V gene TRBV5-1 combines with J gene TRBJ2-2; D is uncertain. The germline V gene has CDR1 SGHRS and CDR2 YFSETQ. Trimming removed 0 bases at V and 6 bases at J, with 21 bases between. The CDR3 extends over 18 amino acids. The CDR3 DNA reads TGCGCCAGCAGCTTGGACCGTAGTTTCGGATGGCGGCCCGGGGAGCTGTTTTTT. This sequence encodes CASSLDRSFGWRPGELFF.

The V gene is TRBV18, the J gene TRBJ2-6; tentatively, D is TRBD2 (6 bases). The CDR3 is 16 residues long. Germline CDR1 reads KGHSH; CDR2 reads LQKENI. V was trimmed by 3 bases and J by 3 bases, leaving 12 bases between them. The CDR3 spells CASSPEVGGGANVLTF. The CDR3 coding sequence is TGTGCCAGCTCACCCGAGGTGGGAGGTGGGGCCAACGTCCTGACTTTC.

The V and J genes are TRBV6-1 and TRBJ2-1, with 12 bases matching TRBD2. The length of the CDR3 is 14 residues. V gave up 5 bases and J gave up 7 bases; unmatched junction bases: 3. Germline V CDR1 and CDR2: MNHNS, SASEGT. CDR3 residues: CASSRLAGVNEQFF. CDR3 DNA sequence: TGTGCCAGCAGTCGACTAGCGGGAGTGAATGAGCAGTTCTTC.

The chain recombines TRBV28 with TRBJ2-7; 7 nucleotides agree with TRBD1. The germline gives CDR1 MDHEN, CDR2 SYDVKM. The V and J ends lost 2 bases and 2 bases, in that order; junction bases with no gene match: 6. The CDR3 runs 15 residues. The CDR3 DNA reads TGTGCCAGCAGTTTACGCCGGGACAGTACCTACGAGCAGTACTTC. This gives the protein CASSLRRDSTYEQYF.